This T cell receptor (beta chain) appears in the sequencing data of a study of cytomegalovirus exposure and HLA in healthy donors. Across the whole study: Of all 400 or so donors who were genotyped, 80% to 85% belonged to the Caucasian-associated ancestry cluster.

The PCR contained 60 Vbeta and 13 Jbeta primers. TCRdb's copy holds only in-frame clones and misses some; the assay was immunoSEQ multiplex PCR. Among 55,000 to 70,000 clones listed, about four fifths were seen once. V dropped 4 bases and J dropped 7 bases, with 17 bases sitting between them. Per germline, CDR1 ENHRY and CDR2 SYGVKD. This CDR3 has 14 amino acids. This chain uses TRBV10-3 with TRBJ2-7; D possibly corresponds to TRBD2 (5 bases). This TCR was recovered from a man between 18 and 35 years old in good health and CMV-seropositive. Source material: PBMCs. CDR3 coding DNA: TGTGCCATCAGTGCGTCGGGTCGGGGTGGAGAGCAGTACTTC. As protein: CAISASGRGGEQYF.